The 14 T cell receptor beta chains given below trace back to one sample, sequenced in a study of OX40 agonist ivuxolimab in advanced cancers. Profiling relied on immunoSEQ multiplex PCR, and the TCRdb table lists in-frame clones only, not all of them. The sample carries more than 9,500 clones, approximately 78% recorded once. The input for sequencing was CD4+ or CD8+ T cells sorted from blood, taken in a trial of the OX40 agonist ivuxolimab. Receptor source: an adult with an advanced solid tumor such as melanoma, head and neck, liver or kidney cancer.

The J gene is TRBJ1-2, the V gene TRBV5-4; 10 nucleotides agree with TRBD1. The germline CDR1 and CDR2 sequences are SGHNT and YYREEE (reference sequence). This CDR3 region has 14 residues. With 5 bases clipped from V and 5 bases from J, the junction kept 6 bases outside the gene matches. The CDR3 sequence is CASRTGGEDYGYTF. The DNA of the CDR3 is TGTGCCAGCAGGACAGGGGGCGAGGATTATGGCTACACCTTC. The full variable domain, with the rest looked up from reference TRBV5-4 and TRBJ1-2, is ETGVTQSPTHLIKTRGQQVTLRCSSQSGHNTVSWYQQALGQGPQFIFQYYREEENGRGNFPPRFSGLQFPNYSSELNVNALELDDSALYLCASRTGGEDYGYTFGSGTRLTVV.

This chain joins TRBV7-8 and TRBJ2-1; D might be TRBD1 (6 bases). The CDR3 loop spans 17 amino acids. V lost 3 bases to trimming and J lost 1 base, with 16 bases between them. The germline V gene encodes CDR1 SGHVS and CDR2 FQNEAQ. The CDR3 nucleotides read TGTGCCAGCAGCTTGAGGGGGACGACAGTTTCCTACAATGAGCAGTTCTTC. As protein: CASSLRGTTVSYNEQFF.

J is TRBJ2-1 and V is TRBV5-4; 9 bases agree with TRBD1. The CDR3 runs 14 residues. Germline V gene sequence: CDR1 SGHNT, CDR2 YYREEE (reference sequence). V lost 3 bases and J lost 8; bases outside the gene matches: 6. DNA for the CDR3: TGTGCCAGCAGCTCCACAGGGGGCGTAGATGAGCAGTTCTTC. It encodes CASSSTGGVDEQFF.

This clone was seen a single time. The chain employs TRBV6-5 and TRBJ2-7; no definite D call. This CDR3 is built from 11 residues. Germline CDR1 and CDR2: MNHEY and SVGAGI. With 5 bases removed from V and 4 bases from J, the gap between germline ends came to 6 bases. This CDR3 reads CASSAQYEQYF. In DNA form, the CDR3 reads TGTGCCAGCAGTGCTCAGTACGAGCAGTACTTC.

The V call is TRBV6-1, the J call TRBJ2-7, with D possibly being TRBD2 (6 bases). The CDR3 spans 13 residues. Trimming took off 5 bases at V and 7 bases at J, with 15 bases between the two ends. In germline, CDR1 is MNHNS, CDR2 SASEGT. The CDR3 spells CASSTEGLWEQYF. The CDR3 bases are TGTGCCAGCAGTACGGAGGGCCTGTGGGAGCAGTACTTC.

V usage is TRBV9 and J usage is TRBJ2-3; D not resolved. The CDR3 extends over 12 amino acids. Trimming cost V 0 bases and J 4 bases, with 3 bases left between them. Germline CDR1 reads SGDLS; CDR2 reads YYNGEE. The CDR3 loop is CASSVVPDTQYF. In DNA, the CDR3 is TGTGCCAGCAGCGTAGTTCCAGATACGCAGTATTTT.

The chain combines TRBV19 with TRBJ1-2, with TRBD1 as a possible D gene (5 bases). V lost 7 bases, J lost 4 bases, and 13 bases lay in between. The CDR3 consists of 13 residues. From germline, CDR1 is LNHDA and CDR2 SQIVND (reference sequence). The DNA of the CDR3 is TGTGCCAGTACAGCGGGACGGCCCTATGGCTACACCTTC. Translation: CASTAGRPYGYTF.

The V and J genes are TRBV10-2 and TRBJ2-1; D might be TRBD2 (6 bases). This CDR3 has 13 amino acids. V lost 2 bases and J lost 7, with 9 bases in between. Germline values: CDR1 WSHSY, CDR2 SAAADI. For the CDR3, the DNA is TGCGCCAGCAGTGAGGGTAGCGGAAATGAGCAGTTCTTC. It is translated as CASSEGSGNEQFF.

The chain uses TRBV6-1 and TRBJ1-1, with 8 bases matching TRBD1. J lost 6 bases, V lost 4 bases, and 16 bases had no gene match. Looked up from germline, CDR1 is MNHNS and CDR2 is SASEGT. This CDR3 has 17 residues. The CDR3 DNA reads TGTGCCAGCAGTGGGCATATCTACAGGGGGAGAGGTGCTGAAGCTTTCTTT. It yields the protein CASSGHIYRGRGAEAFF.

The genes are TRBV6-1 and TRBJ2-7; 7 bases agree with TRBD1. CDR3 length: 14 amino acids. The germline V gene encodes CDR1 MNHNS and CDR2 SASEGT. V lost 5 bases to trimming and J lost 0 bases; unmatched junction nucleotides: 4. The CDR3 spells CASSQWDSSYEQYF. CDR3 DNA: TGTGCCAGCAGTCAATGGGACAGCTCCTACGAGCAGTACTTC.

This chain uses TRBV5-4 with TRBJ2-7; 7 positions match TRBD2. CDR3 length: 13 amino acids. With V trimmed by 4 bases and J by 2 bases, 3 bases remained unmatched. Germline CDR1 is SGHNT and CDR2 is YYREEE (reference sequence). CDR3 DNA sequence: TGTGCCAGCAGCCACGGGACTACCTACGAGCAGTACTTC. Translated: CASSHGTTYEQYF.

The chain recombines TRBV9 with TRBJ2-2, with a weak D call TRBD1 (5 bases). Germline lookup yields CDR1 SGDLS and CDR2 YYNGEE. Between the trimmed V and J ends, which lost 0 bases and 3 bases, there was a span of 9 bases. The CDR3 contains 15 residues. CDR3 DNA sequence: TGTGCCAGCAGCGTAGACAGCAGGGACACCGGGGAGCTGTTTTTT. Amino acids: CASSVDSRDTGELFF.

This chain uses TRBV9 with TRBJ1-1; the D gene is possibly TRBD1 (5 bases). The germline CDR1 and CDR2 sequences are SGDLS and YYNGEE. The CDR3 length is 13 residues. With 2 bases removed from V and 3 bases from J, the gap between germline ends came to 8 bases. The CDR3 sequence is CASSVKGDTEAFF. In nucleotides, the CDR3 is TGTGCCAGCAGCGTGAAAGGGGACACTGAAGCTTTCTTT.

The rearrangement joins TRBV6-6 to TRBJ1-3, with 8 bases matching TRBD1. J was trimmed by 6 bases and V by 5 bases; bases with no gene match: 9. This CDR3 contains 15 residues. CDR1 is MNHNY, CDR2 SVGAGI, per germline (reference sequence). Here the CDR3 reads CASSASLTGVNTIYF. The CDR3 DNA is TGTGCCAGCAGTGCCTCTCTGACAGGGGTAAACACCATATATTTT.